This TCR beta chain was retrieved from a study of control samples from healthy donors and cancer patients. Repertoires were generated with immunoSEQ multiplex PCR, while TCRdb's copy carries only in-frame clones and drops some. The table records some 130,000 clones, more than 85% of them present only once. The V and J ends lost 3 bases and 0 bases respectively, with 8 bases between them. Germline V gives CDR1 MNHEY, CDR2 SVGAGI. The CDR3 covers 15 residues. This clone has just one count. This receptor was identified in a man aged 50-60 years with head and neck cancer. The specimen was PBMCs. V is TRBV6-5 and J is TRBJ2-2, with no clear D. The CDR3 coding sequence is TGTGCCAGCAGTTATCGGCACGCGAACACCGGGGAGCTGTTTTTT. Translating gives CASSYRHANTGELFF.